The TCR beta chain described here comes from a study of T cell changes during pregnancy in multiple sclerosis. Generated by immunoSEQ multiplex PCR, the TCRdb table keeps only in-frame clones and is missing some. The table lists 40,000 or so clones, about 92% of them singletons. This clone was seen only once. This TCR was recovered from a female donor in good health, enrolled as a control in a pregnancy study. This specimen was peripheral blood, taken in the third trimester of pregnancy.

The CDR3 protein is CATAGGGGYTF. The DNA for the CDR3 is TGTGCCACAGCTGGGGGAGGCGGCTACACCTTC. The rearrangement uses TRBV30 and TRBJ1-2; a weak D match, TRBD1 (5 bases). V lost 8 bases, J lost 8 bases, and 15 bases lay in between. CDR3 length: 11 amino acids. CDR1 and CDR2 from the germline V gene are GTSNPN and SVGIG (reference sequence).